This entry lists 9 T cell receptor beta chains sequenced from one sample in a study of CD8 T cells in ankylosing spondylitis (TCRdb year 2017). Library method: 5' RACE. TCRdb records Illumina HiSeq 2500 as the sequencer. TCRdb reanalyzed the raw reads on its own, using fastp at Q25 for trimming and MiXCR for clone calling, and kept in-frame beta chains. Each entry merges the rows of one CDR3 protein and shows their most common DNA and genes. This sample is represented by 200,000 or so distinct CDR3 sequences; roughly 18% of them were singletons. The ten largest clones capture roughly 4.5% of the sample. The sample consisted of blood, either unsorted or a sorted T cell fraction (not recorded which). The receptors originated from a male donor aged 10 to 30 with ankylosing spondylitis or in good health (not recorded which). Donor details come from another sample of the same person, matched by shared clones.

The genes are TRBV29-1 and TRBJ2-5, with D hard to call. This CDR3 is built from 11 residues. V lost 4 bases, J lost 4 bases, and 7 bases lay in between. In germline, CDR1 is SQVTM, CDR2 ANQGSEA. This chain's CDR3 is CSVGQRETQYF. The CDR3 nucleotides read TGCAGCGTTGGGCAGCGAGAGACCCAGTACTTC.

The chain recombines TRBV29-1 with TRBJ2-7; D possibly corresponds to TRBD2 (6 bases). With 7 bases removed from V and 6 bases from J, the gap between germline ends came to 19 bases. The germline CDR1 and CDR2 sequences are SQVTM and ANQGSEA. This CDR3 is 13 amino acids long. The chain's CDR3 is CSAETALAPEQYF. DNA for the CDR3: TGCAGCGCAGAGACGGCGCTAGCGCCCGAGCAGTACTTC.

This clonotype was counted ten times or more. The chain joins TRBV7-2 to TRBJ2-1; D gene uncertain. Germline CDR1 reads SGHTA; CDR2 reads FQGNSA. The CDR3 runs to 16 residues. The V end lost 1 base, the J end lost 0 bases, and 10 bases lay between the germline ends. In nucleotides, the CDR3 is TGTGCCAGCAGCTTAGAAAGTTCCTTCTCCTACAATGAGCAGTTCTTC. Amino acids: CASSLESSFSYNEQFF. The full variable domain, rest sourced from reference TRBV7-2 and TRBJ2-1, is GAGVSQSPSNKVTEKGKDVELRCDPISGHTALYWYRQSLGQGLEFLIYFQGNSAPDKSGLPSDRFSAERTGGSVSTLTIQRTQQEDSAVYLCASSLESSFSYNEQFFGPGTRLTVL.

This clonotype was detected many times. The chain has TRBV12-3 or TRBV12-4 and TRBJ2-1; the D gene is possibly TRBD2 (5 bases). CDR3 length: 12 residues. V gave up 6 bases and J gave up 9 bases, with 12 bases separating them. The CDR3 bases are TGTGCCAGCAGATCTAGCTTGGGTGAGCAGTTCTTC. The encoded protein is CASRSSLGEQFF.

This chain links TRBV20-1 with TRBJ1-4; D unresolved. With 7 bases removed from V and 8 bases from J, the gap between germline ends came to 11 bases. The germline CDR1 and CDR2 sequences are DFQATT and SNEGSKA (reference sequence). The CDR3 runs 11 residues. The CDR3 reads CSVTDGEKLFF. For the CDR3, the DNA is TGCAGTGTTACAGACGGGGAAAAACTGTTTTTT.

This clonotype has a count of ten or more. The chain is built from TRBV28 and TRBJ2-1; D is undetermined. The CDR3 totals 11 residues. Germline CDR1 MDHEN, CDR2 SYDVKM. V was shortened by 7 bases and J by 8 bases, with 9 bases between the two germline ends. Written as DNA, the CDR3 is TGTGCCAGCAAAACGGGCCATGAGCAGTTCTTC. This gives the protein CASKTGHEQFF.

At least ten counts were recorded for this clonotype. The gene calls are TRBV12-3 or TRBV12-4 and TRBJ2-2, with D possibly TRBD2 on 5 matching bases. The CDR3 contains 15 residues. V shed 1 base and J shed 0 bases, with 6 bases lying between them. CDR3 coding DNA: TGTGCCAGCAGTTTAGGGAGGACGAACACCGGGGAGCTGTTTTTT. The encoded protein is CASSLGRTNTGELFF.

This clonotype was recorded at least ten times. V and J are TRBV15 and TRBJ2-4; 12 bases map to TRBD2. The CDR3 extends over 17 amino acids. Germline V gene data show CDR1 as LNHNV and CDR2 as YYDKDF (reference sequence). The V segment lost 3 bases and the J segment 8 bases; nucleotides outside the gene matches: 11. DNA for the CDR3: TGTGCCACCAGCAGGAGCCGACTAGCGGGAGCGGGGCACATTCAGTACTTC. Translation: CATSRSRLAGAGHIQYF.

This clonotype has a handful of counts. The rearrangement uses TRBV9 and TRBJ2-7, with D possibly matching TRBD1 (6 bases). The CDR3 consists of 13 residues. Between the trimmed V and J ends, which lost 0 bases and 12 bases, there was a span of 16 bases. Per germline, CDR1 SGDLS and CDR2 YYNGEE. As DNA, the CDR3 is TGTGCCAGCAGCGTAGAGCTGCAGGGGATTCTGTACTTC. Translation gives CASSVELQGILYF.